This passage covers 19 T cell receptor beta chains from one sample sequenced in a study of response to subunit inactivated influenza vaccine. One entry per CDR3 protein results from TCRdb running MiXCR on the RT-PCR reads. Of about 300,000 distinct CDR3 sequences in the sample, roughly 22% were seen once. This specimen consisted of PBMCs from blood, obtained about 19 months after vaccination. These receptors came from a man aged 50 to 69 who received an inactivated influenza vaccine.

This chain connects TRBV6-2 or TRBV6-3 to TRBJ1-2; perhaps TRBD1 as D (5 bases). The V end was cut by 0 bases, the J end by 4 bases, with 12 bases between. Per germline, CDR1 MNHEY and CDR2 SVGEGT. CDR3 size: 15 residues. The CDR3 is CASSYSRSGLYGYTF. The CDR3 DNA reads as TGTGCCAGCAGTTACTCGCGGTCGGGGCTCTATGGCTACACCTTC.

V is TRBV7-8 and J is TRBJ1-2; D remains unclear. From germline, CDR1 is SGHVS and CDR2 FQNEAQ. The CDR3 length is 15 residues. Trimming removed 5 bases from V and 4 bases from J, with 17 bases in between. The CDR3 DNA sequence: TGTGCCAGCAGCCCCCCGGGCAGGCGGAGCTATGGCTACACCTTC. Its translation is CASSPPGRRSYGYTF.

This clonotype was seen more than once but under ten times. The chain is built from TRBV5-1 and TRBJ2-7; TRBD1 matches at 7 bases. This CDR3 is built from 13 residues. In germline, CDR1 is SGHRS, CDR2 YFSETQ. With V trimmed by 2 bases and J by 7 bases, 6 bases remained unmatched. The CDR3 here is CASSFGQAREQYF. The CDR3 bases are TGCGCCAGCAGCTTTGGACAGGCCAGGGAGCAGTACTTC.

This clonotype occurred a few times. The genes are TRBV19 and TRBJ2-3, with D perhaps TRBD1 or TRBD2 (5 bases each). Germline assignment: CDR1 LNHDA and CDR2 SQIVND (reference sequence). Trimming removed 4 bases at V and 1 base at J, with 15 bases between. The CDR3 totals 16 residues. The CDR3 nucleotides read TGTGCCAGTAGTAGCCGAGGGGCCTCTGGCACAGATACGCAGTATTTT. Translating it yields CASSSRGASGTDTQYF.

This clonotype showed up just a few times. The V and J genes are TRBV20-1 and TRBJ1-5; 7 bases fit TRBD1. CDR1 DFQATT and CDR2 SNEGSKA come from the germline V gene (reference sequence). V shed 2 bases, J shed 3 bases, and the junction held 10 bases outside the gene matches. There are 16 residues in the CDR3. Here the CDR3 reads CSARRDSRYHNQPQHF. Written as DNA, the CDR3 is TGCAGTGCTAGAAGGGACAGTCGCTACCACAATCAGCCCCAGCATTTT.

In DNA form, the CDR3 reads TGCGCCAGCAGCCAAACCGGGACAACGGGCACTGAAGCTTTCTTT. Amino acids: CASSQTGTTGTEAFF. The rearrangement joins TRBV4-1 to TRBJ1-1; D is perhaps TRBD1 (6 bases). There are 15 residues in the CDR3. Germline CDR1 is MGHRA and CDR2 is YSYEKL. V lost 2 bases and J 4 bases, leaving 14 bases between the germline ends.

This clonotype turned up a few times. The J gene is TRBJ2-7, the V gene TRBV7-8; D unresolved. The V end was cut by 3 bases, the J end by 5 bases, with 8 bases between. In germline, CDR1 is SGHVS, CDR2 FQNEAQ. The length of the CDR3 is 12 residues. CDR3 protein: CASSFQLDEQYF. The DNA for the CDR3 is TGTGCCAGCAGCTTCCAGCTGGACGAGCAGTACTTC.

The chain's CDR3 is CASSFSGTVQETQYF. The CDR3 DNA reads TGTGCCAGCAGCTTCTCCGGGACAGTCCAAGAGACCCAGTACTTC. This chain links TRBV5-4 with TRBJ2-5; 7 bases agree with TRBD1. Looked up from germline, CDR1 is SGHNT and CDR2 is YYREEE (reference sequence). The CDR3 loop spans 15 amino acids. The V gene end was trimmed by 2 bases and the J gene end by 1 base; junction bases not matched to a gene: 5. The whole variable domain, remainder taken from reference TRBV5-4 and TRBJ2-5, is ETGVTQSPTHLIKTRGQQVTLRCSSQSGHNTVSWYQQALGQGPQFIFQYYREEENGRGNFPPRFSGLQFPNYSSELNVNALELDDSALYLCASSFSGTVQETQYFGPGTRLLVL.

J is TRBJ1-2 and V is TRBV6-2 or TRBV6-3, with D unresolved. Germline-derived CDR1 and CDR2 are MNHEY and SVGEGT. Trimming stripped 6 bases from V and 0 bases from J, with 14 bases between. This CDR3 has 15 residues. The CDR3 protein is CASSSVQASNYGYTF. The DNA for the CDR3 is TGTGCCAGCAGCTCAGTCCAGGCTTCTAACTATGGCTACACCTTC.

This sequence joins TRBV24-1 and TRBJ2-1; the match to TRBD1 covers 12 bases. CDR1 and CDR2 (germline): KGHDR, SFDVKD. V shed 5 bases, J shed 7 bases, and the junction held 5 bases outside the gene matches. This CDR3 contains 15 residues. The CDR3 sequence is CATSGVGQGANEQFF. The DNA for the CDR3 is TGTGCCACCAGTGGAGTGGGACAGGGGGCTAATGAGCAGTTCTTC.

The V call is TRBV25-1, the J call TRBJ2-3, with 11 positions matching TRBD2. The J segment lost 4 bases and the V segment lost 8 bases, leaving 14 bases of the junction unmatched. The CDR3 runs to 17 residues. Germline CDR1 is MGHDK and CDR2 is SYGVNS. CDR3 sequence: CASARPALAGDSDTQYF. For the CDR3, the DNA is TGTGCCAGCGCCCGCCCCGCACTAGCGGGAGACTCAGATACGCAGTATTTT.

As regards this clonotype: This clone may be a read error of a much larger clone one base away. This sequence joins TRBV28 and TRBJ2-5, with TRBD1 matching over 8 bases. The CDR3 is made up of 14 amino acids. CDR1 and CDR2 (germline): MDHEN, SYDVKM. In DNA, the CDR3 is TGTGCCTGCAGTACTCGACAGGGGAAAGAGACCCAGTACTTC. Translated: CACSTRQGKETQYF.

The chain employs TRBV6-1 and TRBJ2-5; 11 bases map to TRBD2. With 4 bases clipped from V and 1 base from J, the junction kept 11 bases outside the gene matches. CDR3 length: 18 residues. CDR1 and CDR2 from the germline V gene are MNHNS and SASEGT. The CDR3 reads CASSVGQRLAGPQETQYF. In DNA, the CDR3 is TGTGCCAGCAGTGTGGGACAGCGACTAGCGGGACCCCAAGAGACCCAGTACTTC.

This clonotype has a handful of counts. V gene TRBV20-1 combines with J gene TRBJ2-7; TRBD2 might be the D (5 bases). With 2 bases removed from V and 1 base from J, the gap between germline ends came to 6 bases. Germline-derived CDR1 and CDR2 are DFQATT and SNEGSKA (reference sequence). The CDR3 has 12 residues. CDR3 DNA: TGCAGTGCTAGACGGGATTCCTACGAGCAGTACTTC. It yields the protein CSARRDSYEQYF.

This chain links TRBV5-1 with TRBJ2-7; D ambiguous. Germline V gene data show CDR1 as SGHRS and CDR2 as YFSETQ. The germline V and J ends were trimmed by 0 bases and 0 bases, with 10 bases remaining between them. The CDR3 loop spans 15 amino acids. The CDR3 region is CASSLVAASSYEQYF. The CDR3 DNA follows: TGCGCCAGCAGCTTGGTCGCTGCCAGCTCCTACGAGCAGTACTTC.

The genes are TRBV18 and TRBJ2-7, with D perhaps matching TRBD2 (5 bases). The CDR3 runs 14 residues. Trimming pared 3 bases from V and 2 bases from J, leaving 11 bases between. The V gene's germline CDR1 is KGHSH and CDR2 LQKENI. CDR3 coding DNA: TGTGCCAGCTCACCCCGCCCGGAGGCCTACGAGCAGTACTTC. This codes for CASSPRPEAYEQYF.

The chain uses TRBV6-6 and TRBJ2-1; D is undetermined. This CDR3 spans 12 amino acids. Germline V gives CDR1 MNHNY, CDR2 SVGAGI (reference sequence). With 4 bases removed from V and 1 base from J, the gap between germline ends came to 2 bases. The DNA of the CDR3 is TGTGCCAGCAGTTGGTCCTACAATGAGCAGTTCTTC. It specifies CASSWSYNEQFF.

The chain is built from TRBV4-2 and TRBJ1-1, with TRBD1 matching over 7 bases. Germline lookup yields CDR1 LGHNA and CDR2 YNFKEQ. The CDR3 has 16 amino acids. Trimming cost V 3 bases and J 0 bases; bases outside gene matches: 7. The CDR3, as DNA: TGTGCCAGCAGCCAGAACCCGACAGGGCTGAACACTGAAGCTTTCTTT. Protein product: CASSQNPTGLNTEAFF.

This clonotype has a handful of counts. The chain joins TRBV12-3 or TRBV12-4 to TRBJ2-1; 7 bases align to TRBD1. CDR3 length equals 16 residues. V lost 6 bases and J lost 6; bases outside the gene matches: 14. The CDR3 DNA sequence: TGTGCCAGCAGGCGGTCAGGGGGACAAAGTACCAATGAGCAGTTCTTC. Translating it yields CASRRSGGQSTNEQFF.